The entry below describes one T cell receptor beta chain. The antigen remains undetermined. The data are from a study of response to subunit inactivated influenza vaccine. Study-wide points: The authors put forward the suggestion that each seasonal influenza vaccination may bring in only a limited number of new T cells.

CDR3 length: 14 amino acids. The germline gives CDR1 ENHRY, CDR2 SYGVKD. V lost 7 bases, J lost 1 base, and 8 bases lay in between. TCRdb ran MiXCR on the RT-PCR reads and lists one entry per CDR3 protein. The table lists a few hundred thousand distinct CDR3 sequences, around 7.9% of them singletons. The chain is built from TRBV10-3 and TRBJ2-6; no reliable D call. The starting material was PBMCs from blood, obtained around 25 months after vaccination. The receptor comes from a man in his fifties or sixties who received an inactivated influenza vaccine. The CDR3 nucleotides are TGTGCCATCACTCGAGAATCTGGGGCCAACGTCCTGACTTTC. This encodes CAITRESGANVLTF.